This TCR beta chain was observed in a study of shared clonotypes between healthy human individuals (TCRdb year 2020). Regarding the research as a whole: Two women and three men aged 18 to 49 years were included in the cohort. For each donor, CD4 naive and CD4 memory were each run on three plates, CD8 naive on two plates, and CD8 memory on one plate. Per donor, leukapheresis produced somewhere between about 0.94 and 9.5 billion PBMCs. Libraries were prepared and TCR repertoires were sequenced by different laboratories using diverse techniques, in order to increase sequencing depth and limit assay-specific biases. The study deeply sequenced blood TCR repertoires of five healthy adults to estimate repertoire size and the extent of clonotype sharing between individuals.

After removal of 5 bases from V and 3 bases from J, the junction retains 15 bases not matched to a gene. The CDR3 numbers 17 residues from cysteine through phenylalanine. The DNA shown is the 51-base CDR3, in frame from base 1. Reading the germline V gene (reference sequence) gives CDR1 SEHNR and CDR2 FQNEAQ. The donors were healthy, HIV-negative adults with no recently reported acute infections or vaccinations. Every donor was a Caucasian adult living in Nashville, Tennessee, USA. CD4+ T cells were enriched through magnetic negative selection, after which naive cells were positively selected on CD45RA and the remaining negative fraction served as the memory subset. Blood was obtained by leukapheresis, after which PBMCs were separated by Ficoll-Histopaque density gradient centrifugation and cryopreserved in liquid nitrogen vapor phase. Analytical flow cytometry was used to check the purity and quantity of every magnetically sorted T cell population. From each sorted fraction, genomic DNA was isolated and quantified by UV absorbance on a Nanodrop 2000c.

What the research found in general, with its limitations: Sampling was limited to blood, and TCR repertoires in tissue likely differ from TCR repertoires in blood. Compared with non-shared clonotypes, the clonotypes found in all four sorted-subset donors had higher generation probabilities. Based on pairwise subsampling, the degree of clonotype sharing among donors was expected to be affected by sequencing depth. Incomplete sequencing was indicated by rarefaction of sorted-subset datasets, despite the large sequencing depth. Naive subsets generally had larger estimated clonotype richness than memory subsets did. The small number of donors limited the genetic and exposure-history diversity represented. Across a handful of donors, 4.5% to 6.5% of naive CD4, around 3.3% of naive CD8, roughly 2.3% of memory CD4, and 0.4% of memory CD8 clonotypes were shared.

Using the deep immunoSEQ assay, TCR CDR3 regions were amplified from genomic DNA by multiplex PCR. Extracted genomic DNA from each cell subset was spread evenly across all wells of several immunoSEQ 96-well plates, with each plate serving as a replicate. Each replicate PCR for sorted subsets received about 180 ng genomic DNA, equal to about 30,000 T cell genomes. Purified libraries were measured with a Qubit 3.0 fluorometer, size-checked on a Bioanalyzer 2100, and measured again with the KAPA Library Quantification kit. Every immunoSEQ 96-well plate was sequenced on a dedicated single-read 150-cycle Illumina NextSeq 550 flow cell. The authors' pipeline ran thus. Because only junctional sequences without quality scores were contained in the immunoSEQ output, filtering matching that applied to full-length reads could not be performed. To assign V/J genes and CDR3, sequences were annotated using PyIR, a Python wrapper for IgBLAST v1.9, with IMGT germline references. Reads were removed for weak V/J assignments (E-value above 1e-6), missing CDR3, stop codons, out-of-frame junctions, or ambiguous translated residues. V3J clonotypes were defined as sequences sharing the same inferred V gene, J gene, and CDR3 amino acid sequence. The percentage overlap between two repertoires was calculated by dividing the number of shared unique clonotypes by the size of the smaller repertoire. Three approaches were used to assess repertoire richness: RTK rarefaction, the Chao1 estimator, and Recon v2.1 estimates of unobserved clonotypes. Generation probabilities for all TCRbeta clonotypes obtained by the gDNA method from a handful of donors were computed using OLGA. The immuneACCESS repertoire file appears here via TCRdb, limited to in-frame rearrangements. These files lack a portion of the clones; in checked studies, under half of the deficit traces to unresolved V genes, and the cause of the others is not known. V, J and clone size are taken as reported in that table, and D and trimming were inferred from the DNA itself. Recorded for this sample are approximately 2.1 million clones; approximately 93% of them occurred a single time. Around 0.4% of the sample rests with the top ten.

As regards this clone: The specificity of this receptor is unknown. The input lacks base qualities; no much larger clone sits a single base away.

The sequence joins TRBV7-9 to TRBJ1-1; 7 junctional bases match TRBD1. The sample taken for sequencing was naive CD4+ T cells from PBMCs. Read against the paper, the sample's cell subset or site label means: CD45RA+ positively selected. The TCR originated in a man aged 18 to 30 in good health. Some clones in this sample may be carry-over from other donors' samples. The bases read TGTGCCAGCAGCCCCAGGGCATTTACAGGGGCCGACACTGAAGCTTTCTTT. The resulting protein is CASSPRAFTGADTEAFF. When the CDR3 is completed using the reference TRBV7-9 and TRBJ1-1 genes on either side, the full variable domain is DTGVSQNPRHKITKRGQNVTFRCDPISEHNRLYWYRQTLGQGPEFLTYFQNEAQLEKSRLLSDRFSAERPKGSFSTLEIQRTEQGDSAMYLCASSPRAFTGADTEAFFGQGTRLTVV.